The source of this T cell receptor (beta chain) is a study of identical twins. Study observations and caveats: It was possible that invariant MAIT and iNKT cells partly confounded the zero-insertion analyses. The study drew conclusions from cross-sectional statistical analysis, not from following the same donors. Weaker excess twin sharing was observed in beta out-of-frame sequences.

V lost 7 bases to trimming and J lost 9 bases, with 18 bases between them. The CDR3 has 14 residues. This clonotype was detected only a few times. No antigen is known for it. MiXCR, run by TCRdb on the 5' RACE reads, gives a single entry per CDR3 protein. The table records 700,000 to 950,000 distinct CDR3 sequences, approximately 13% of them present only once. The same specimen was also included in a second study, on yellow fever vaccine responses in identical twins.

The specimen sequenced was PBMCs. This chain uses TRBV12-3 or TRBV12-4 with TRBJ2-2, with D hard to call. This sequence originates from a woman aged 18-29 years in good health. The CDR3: CASTPTATHRELFF. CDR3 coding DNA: TGTGCCAGCACCCCTACAGCAACCCACCGGGAGCTGTTTTTT.